These 19 T cell receptor beta chains were sequenced from one sample in a study of T cell responses to AZD1222 COVID-19 vaccine. Assay used: immunoSEQ multiplex PCR; TCRdb lists only in-frame clones, some missing. The sample yields 120,000 or so clones, approximately 94% seen once. The sample here was peripheral blood, taken 28 days after the second AZD1222 dose. The receptors were gathered from an adult who received the AZD1222 COVID-19 vaccine.

The chain joins TRBV4-3 to TRBJ1-6, with a weak D call TRBD1 (5 bases). The CDR3 runs to 15 residues. CDR1 is LGHNA and CDR2 is YSLEER in the germline V gene. Trimming removed 1 base from V and 8 bases from J, with 12 bases in between. CDR3 region: CASSQGGREDSPLHF. CDR3 coding DNA: TGCGCCAGCAGCCAAGGTGGCAGGGAGGATTCACCCCTCCACTTT.

The J gene is TRBJ1-1, the V gene TRBV7-9, with D possibly TRBD1 on 5 matching bases. The CDR3 runs 16 residues. Trimming shortened V by 1 base and J by 4 bases, and 16 bases separated the two germline ends. CDR1 is SEHNR, CDR2 FQNEAQ, per germline (reference sequence). The DNA for the CDR3 is TGTGCCAGCAGCTTAGTGTCGGGAGTAGGGACCACTGAAGCTTTCTTT. This codes for CASSLVSGVGTTEAFF.

The V call is TRBV3-1 (or the pseudogene TRBV3-2), the J call TRBJ2-2, with D tentatively TRBD2 (5 bases). V lost 0 bases and J 7 bases, leaving 9 bases between the germline ends. In germline, CDR1 is LGHDT, CDR2 YNNKEL (reference sequence). The CDR3 totals 14 residues. The CDR3 reads CASSQDSGIGELFF. The CDR3 DNA reads as TGTGCCAGCAGCCAAGATTCGGGGATCGGGGAGCTGTTTTTT.

The chain joins TRBV6-2 or TRBV6-3 to TRBJ2-1; 12 bases line up with TRBD2. The CDR3 is 16 amino acids. The ends lost 5 bases at V and 3 bases at J; junction bases unmatched: 5. The V gene's germline CDR1 is MNHEY and CDR2 SVGEGT. For the CDR3, the DNA is TGTGCCAGCAGTAATCTAGCGGGGGGGTACTACAATGAGCAGTTCTTC. Amino acid sequence: CASSNLAGGYYNEQFF.

V gene TRBV27 combines with J gene TRBJ2-1, with D possibly matching TRBD1 (6 bases). The CDR3 contains 14 residues. CDR1 and CDR2 (germline): MNHEY, SMNVEV (reference sequence). Trimming pared 6 bases from V and 0 bases from J, leaving 9 bases between. The CDR3 region is CASRTGNSYNEQFF. The CDR3 nucleotides are TGTGCCAGCAGGACAGGCAACTCCTACAATGAGCAGTTCTTC.

In DNA form, the CDR3 reads TGCGCCAGCAGCCAAGATTCCCTAGCGGGGCCTCAAGAGACCCAGTACTTC. Translating it yields CASSQDSLAGPQETQYF. The rearrangement links TRBV4-3 to TRBJ2-5, with TRBD2 identical over 9 bases. Germline V gives CDR1 LGHNA, CDR2 YSLEER. J lost 2 bases, V lost 0 bases, and 7 bases had no gene match. This CDR3 comprises 17 residues.

The chain employs TRBV9 and TRBJ2-1; perhaps TRBD2 as D (6 bases). In germline, CDR1 is SGDLS, CDR2 YYNGEE. The CDR3 has 13 amino acids. The V end was cut by 4 bases, the J end by 5 bases, with 10 bases between. This CDR3 reads CASSPGTDNEQFF. CDR3 bases: TGTGCCAGCAGCCCGGGGACTGACAATGAGCAGTTCTTC.

This rearrangement joins TRBV18 to TRBJ2-3; D gene ambiguous. CDR1 KGHSH and CDR2 LQKENI come from the germline V gene. This CDR3 comprises 17 residues. V dropped 3 bases and J dropped 0 bases, with 16 bases sitting between them. The CDR3 nucleotides are TGTGCCAGCTCACCCGAATTATTTGGACCCAGCACAGATACGCAGTATTTT. This sequence encodes CASSPELFGPSTDTQYF.

The V and J genes are TRBV5-1 and TRBJ1-4, with D unclear. This CDR3 is 15 amino acids long. Germline V CDR1 and CDR2: SGHRS, YFSETQ. Trimming removed 1 base at V and 5 bases at J, with 12 bases between. CDR3 loop: CASSLIPGPNEKLFF. In DNA form, the CDR3 reads TGCGCCAGCAGCTTGATCCCAGGCCCCAATGAAAAACTGTTTTTT. Full variable domain (missing parts from reference TRBV5-1 and TRBJ1-4): KAGVTQTPRYLIKTRGQQVTLSCSPISGHRSVSWYQQTPGQGLQFLFEYFSETQRNKGNFPGRFSGRQFSNSRSEMNVSTLELGDSALYLCASSLIPGPNEKLFFGSGTQLSVL.

This rearrangement joins TRBV14 to TRBJ2-7, with 7 bases lining up with TRBD1. The J segment lost 3 bases and the V segment lost 3 bases, leaving 11 bases of the junction unmatched. The CDR3 has 16 residues. Germline V CDR1 and CDR2: SGHDN, FVKESK. The CDR3 spells CASSHQQGFTIYEQYF. CDR3 nucleotide sequence: TGTGCCAGCAGCCATCAACAGGGGTTCACTATCTACGAGCAGTACTTC.

The CDR3 sequence: CACTDRARLYTF. In nucleotides, the CDR3 is TGTGCCTGCACAGACCGAGCAAGGCTCTACACCTTC. V and J are TRBV30 and TRBJ1-2, with unresolved D. Germline assignment: CDR1 GTSNPN and CDR2 SVGIG (reference sequence). Trimming stripped 6 bases from V and 10 bases from J, with 18 bases between. This CDR3 contains 12 residues.

In regard to this clone: The junction differs from germline at one of its ends, possibly a read error. This chain uses TRBV2 with TRBJ1-4; D not certain. This CDR3 is built from 15 residues. Germline V gives CDR1 SNHLY, CDR2 FYNNEI. The CDR3 sequence: CASSEANGPNEKLFF. The CDR3 DNA follows: TGTGCCAGCAGCGAAGCGAACGGGCCTAATGAAAAACTGTTTTTT.

The rearrangement joins TRBV10-3 to TRBJ2-7; D uncertain. This CDR3 is built from 16 residues. The germline gives CDR1 ENHRY, CDR2 SYGVKD. Trimming left V 0 bases short and J 5 bases short, with 17 bases between. CDR3 DNA sequence: TGTGCCATCAGTGAGTCCGGGCCGGCGAGGCCCAACGAGCAGTACTTC. Translation: CAISESGPARPNEQYF.

The rearrangement links TRBV19 to TRBJ2-3, with D perhaps TRBD1 (6 bases). The germline V gene encodes CDR1 LNHDA and CDR2 SQIVND (reference sequence). The germline V and J ends were trimmed by 8 bases and 0 bases, with 15 bases remaining between them. The length of the CDR3 is 15 residues. In DNA form, the CDR3 reads TGTGCCAGTGCCCCTAGGGACACTAGCACAGATACGCAGTATTTT. Amino acid sequence: CASAPRDTSTDTQYF.

The J gene is TRBJ1-1, the V gene TRBV20-1; 12 nucleotides agree with TRBD1. Germline CDR1 and CDR2: DFQATT and SNEGSKA (reference sequence). The CDR3 consists of 14 residues. Losses at the gene ends were 3 bases for V and 6 bases for J; bases not matched to a gene: 5. CDR3 region: CSASRDRGRPEAFF. Written as DNA, the CDR3 is TGCAGTGCTAGTCGGGACAGGGGGCGTCCTGAAGCTTTCTTT.

CDR3 loop: CASSLWDDGGKLFF. CDR3 DNA: TGTGCCAGCAGCTTATGGGACGACGGAGGAAAACTGTTTTTT. V is TRBV7-9 and J is TRBJ1-4; weak D call: TRBD1 (5 bases). With 2 bases removed from V and 10 bases from J, the gap between germline ends came to 14 bases. The CDR3 has 14 amino acids. CDR1 is SEHNR, CDR2 FQNEAQ, per germline (reference sequence).

The V call is TRBV6-4, the J call TRBJ1-3; D remains ambiguous. Trimming shortened V by 6 bases and J by 2 bases, and 8 bases separated the two germline ends. Germline V gives CDR1 MRHNA, CDR2 SNTAGT. The CDR3 has 13 residues. CDR3 amino acids: CASSLEAGNTIYF. CDR3 nucleotide sequence: TGTGCCAGCAGCCTCGAGGCTGGAAACACCATATATTTT.

The chain recombines TRBV2 with TRBJ2-1; TRBD2 matches 8 bases. Germline V lookup: CDR1 SNHLY, CDR2 FYNNEI. V dropped 0 bases and J dropped 3; count of bases not matched to a gene: 4. CDR3 length equals 16 residues. Here the CDR3 DNA reads TGTGCCAGCAGTGAAGCTAGCGGGGCTTTCTACAATGAGCAGTTCTTC. It translates to CASSEASGAFYNEQFF.

The chain recombines TRBV7-2 with TRBJ1-2, with 9 bases fitting TRBD1. The trim removed 5 bases at V and 5 bases at J, leaving 12 bases unmatched. Germline CDR1 is SGHTA and CDR2 is FQGNSA. The CDR3 has 16 amino acids. The DNA of the CDR3 is TGTGCCAGCAGCCGGGACAGGGTCGTCCCCCTTTATGGCTACACCTTC. Amino acid sequence: CASSRDRVVPLYGYTF.